A single sample is the source of the 6 T cell receptor beta chains below, sequenced in a study of CD8+CD57+ T cells in acquired aplastic anemia. According to the study, genomic DNA was the template for TCR beta VDJ and CDR3 profiling. TCRdb ran MiXCR on the reads and lists one entry per CDR3 protein. The data show some 200,000 distinct CDR3 sequences, about 59% seen once. What was sequenced was sorted CD4+, CD8+, or CD8+CD57+ T cells (not recorded which) from PBMCs. These receptors were collected from a human donor in good health.

In regard to this clonotype: A read error may produce the germline difference seen at one junction end. The chain uses TRBV7-3 and TRBJ2-5; 11 bases align to TRBD2. Per the germline V gene, CDR1 is SGHTA and CDR2 is FQGTGA. This CDR3 has 19 residues. This CDR3 reads CASSLTGGTAVAGGETQYF. In nucleotides, the CDR3 is TGCGCCAGCAGCTTAACGGGGGGGACTGCGGTAGCGGGGGGGGAGACCCAGTACTTC.

In this sample, this clonotype turned up many times. The chain employs TRBV2 and TRBJ2-6; perhaps TRBD2 as D (6 bases). Germline CDR1 SNHLY, CDR2 FYNNEI. Trimming removed 11 bases from V and 1 base from J, with 15 bases in between. The CDR3 is made up of 15 amino acids. As DNA, the CDR3 is TGTGCCCAGAGGTGGGAGGTTTCTGGGGCCAACGTCCTGACTTTC. Its translation is CAQRWEVSGANVLTF.

V gene TRBV24-1 combines with J gene TRBJ2-1; D might be TRBD2 (5 bases). From germline, CDR1 is KGHDR and CDR2 SFDVKD. This CDR3 has 13 residues. V dropped 4 bases and J dropped 7 bases, with 10 bases sitting between them. The CDR3 nucleotides read TGTGCCACCAGTGACAGGAGAGGGAATGAGCAGTTCTTC. It yields the protein CATSDRRGNEQFF.

The chain has TRBV2 and TRBJ1-2; no reliable D call. Trimming shortened V by 7 bases and J by 8 bases, and 11 bases separated the two germline ends. The CDR3 runs to 11 residues. Germline values: CDR1 SNHLY, CDR2 FYNNEI. The CDR3: CASTLLWGYTF. The CDR3 DNA reads as TGTGCCAGCACCTTACTATGGGGCTACACCTTC.

This clonotype was recorded only once. The V call is TRBV7-8, the J call TRBJ2-7; TRBD1 matches at 9 bases. The CDR3 extends over 14 amino acids. Germline assignment: CDR1 SGHVS and CDR2 FQNEAQ. V trimming: 5 bases; J trimming: 6 bases; junction bases outside the gene matches: 8. The CDR3 DNA reads TGTGCCAGCAGCCAGGGACAGGGCGGTGCCGAGCAGTACTTC. This gives the protein CASSQGQGGAEQYF.

The chain employs TRBV9 and TRBJ2-3; possible D gene TRBD2, 5 bases. The germline V and J ends were trimmed by 0 bases and 0 bases, with 14 bases remaining between them. The CDR3 extends over 17 amino acids. CDR1 and CDR2 from the germline V gene are SGDLS and YYNGEE. The CDR3 spells CASSVAGGDYSTDTQYF. CDR3 DNA sequence: TGTGCCAGCAGCGTAGCTGGCGGTGACTACAGCACAGATACGCAGTATTTT.